This T cell receptor beta chain was sequenced for a study of breast tumors, draining lymph nodes, adjacent tissues. General study points: Luminal-like breast cancer showed significantly higher tumor–nontumor repertoire similarity than basal-like. Tumor TCR diversity was below lymph nodes but above nontumor tissue.

This clonotype has a count of ten or more. Antigen specificity is unknown. This CDR3 is 15 amino acids long. Germline lookup yields CDR1 SGHTA and CDR2 FQGNSA. V was clipped by 1 base and J by 1 base; unmatched bases: 1. The lymph nodes were axillary draining lymph nodes from breast cancer patients. TCRdb processed the multiplex PCR reads anew with MiXCR; each CDR3 protein has one entry. The sample holds about 230,000 distinct CDR3 sequences; roughly 32% are singletons and the top ten take roughly 1.5%. Sequencing was performed on axillary lymph node tissue. The V and J genes are TRBV7-2 and TRBJ2-7; TRBD2 matches 10 bases. The clonotype comes from a female donor with breast cancer. Some clones in this sample may be carry-over from other donors' samples. The CDR3 DNA reads TGTGCCAGCAGCTTAGAACTAGCGGGATCCTACGAGCAGTACTTC. Translated: CASSLELAGSYEQYF.